This paragraph reports one TCR beta chain. The sample belongs to a study of blood T cell repertoires in COVID-19. The overall study: PBMCs, B-cell-depleted T cells, or T cells were the source of the cDNA or gDNA that made up the material.

V lost 7 bases to trimming and J lost 6 bases, with 19 bases between them. This CDR3 is built from 14 residues. Germline assignment: CDR1 SQVTM and CDR2 ANQGSEA. Per the study methods: For nucleated cells, counts were estimated from reference gene primer amplification. Only in-frame clones appear in the TCRdb table, and some are missing; sequencing was by immunoSEQ multiplex PCR. For V, J and clone size, that table is used; D and trimming come from the DNA. The table lists 100,000 or so clones, roughly 80% of them singletons, with approximately 19% in the top ten. The chain carries TRBV29-1 and TRBJ1-5; the D gene is possibly TRBD1 (6 bases). Sequencing was done on a sample of peripheral blood. The clonotype was recovered from a woman aged 65 to 85 with acute or convalescent COVID-19. CDR3 region: CSATGGSGSQPQHF. CDR3 sequence (DNA): TGCAGCGCGACAGGTGGGTCCGGTTCTCAGCCCCAGCATTTT. The variable domain in full, completed from reference TRBV29-1 and TRBJ1-5, reads SAVISQKPSRDICQRGTSLTIQCQVDSQVTMMFWYRQQPGQSLTLIATANQGSEATYESGFVIDKFPISRPNLTFSTLTVSNMSPEDSSIYLCSATGGSGSQPQHFGDGTRLSIL.